The rows below give T cell receptor beta chains drawn from one sample of a study of shared clonotypes between healthy human individuals. Here immunoSEQ multiplex PCR was the method, and the copy in TCRdb shows in-frame clones only, minus some. The repertoire holds about 2.5 million clones, with about 90% as singletons. Sequencing was carried out using naive CD4+ T cells from PBMCs. Receptor source: a man between 18 and 35 years old in good health. Some clones in this sample may be carry-over from other donors' samples. The CDR3 runs from the conserved cysteine through the conserved F or W. A D gene is named only where the DNA matches it firmly. Some rows mark clone size as missing; the rest say once, few, many or name a class of expanded clone.

D: .; V: TRBV27; J: TRBJ2-7; size: .; DNA: TGTGCCAGCAGTTCGCGGGCTGGCTCCCACGAGCAGTACTTC; CDR3: CASSSRAGSHEQYF
D: .; V: TRBV15; J: TRBJ2-7; size: .; DNA: TGTGCCACCAGCAGAGGGGCAGGGGTGGACGAGCAGTACTTC; CDR3: CATSRGAGVDEQYF
D: .; V: TRBV30; J: TRBJ1-5; size: .; DNA: TGTGCCTGGAGTGTATTGGACTATAATCAGCCCCAGCATTTT; CDR3: CAWSVLDYNQPQHF
D: .; V: TRBV27; J: TRBJ1-1; size: .; DNA: TGTGCCAGCAGTTTAAGTCCCAACACTGAAGCTTTCTTT; CDR3: CASSLSPNTEAFF
D: .; V: TRBV7-2; J: TRBJ1-1; size: .; DNA: TGTGCCAGCAGCTCAACAGCGACAGGAAAGACTGAAGCTTTCTTT; CDR3: CASSSTATGKTEAFF
D: .; V: TRBV6-1; J: TRBJ2-2; size: once; DNA: TGTGCCCCCATCGGGGAGCTGTTTTTT; CDR3: CAPIGELFF
D: .; V: TRBV5-1; J: TRBJ2-7; size: once; DNA: TGCGCCAGCAGCTTGGGGCTAGCTACTAGGCCCTACGAGCAGTACTTC; CDR3: CASSLGLATRPYEQYF
D: .; V: TRBV30; J: TRBJ2-1; size: .; DNA: TGTGCCTGGAGTGTACGGGCCGGGGATTACTTGGATGAGCAGTTCTTC; CDR3: CAWSVRAGDYLDEQFF
D: TRBD2; V: TRBV28; J: TRBJ2-1; size: .; DNA: TGTGCCAGCAGTTCCCCGACTAGCGGGAGTAGGGTTGAGCAGTTCTTC; CDR3: CASSSPTSGSRVEQFF
D: TRBD2; V: TRBV6-5; J: TRBJ2-5; size: .; DNA: TGTGCCAGCAGCTCCACTAGCGGGGGTTCGGAGACCCAGTACTTC; CDR3: CASSSTSGGSETQYF
D: .; V: TRBV9; J: TRBJ2-5; size: .; DNA: TGTGCCAGCAGCAATATGGAGACCCAGTACTTC; CDR3: CASSNMETQYF
D: .; V: TRBV6-6; J: TRBJ2-7; size: .; DNA: TGTGCCAGCATGGGGGGGGGCAGGTCCTACGAGCAGTACTTC; CDR3: CASMGGGRSYEQYF
D: TRBD1; V: TRBV5-1; J: TRBJ1-4; size: few; DNA: TGCGCCAGCAGCTCAGGACAGGGGGCAACTAATGAAAAACTGTTTTTT; CDR3: CASSSGQGATNEKLFF
D: .; V: TRBV6-5; J: TRBJ2-7; size: .; DNA: TGTGCCAGCAGGGTTGTGGGGCCGTCCTACGAGCAGTACTTC; CDR3: CASRVVGPSYEQYF
D: .; V: TRBV20-1; J: TRBJ2-7; size: .; DNA: TGCAGTGGGATCGGGGACGAGCAGTACTTC; CDR3: CSGIGDEQYF
D: .; V: TRBV27; J: TRBJ1-3; size: .; DNA: TGTGCCAGCAGCCCCTTTGGCAACTCTGGAAACACCATATATTTT; CDR3: CASSPFGNSGNTIYF
D: TRBD1; V: TRBV6-1; J: TRBJ1-2; size: .; DNA: TGTGCCAGCAGTGAAGCGGCGACAGGGGGCCATGGCTACACCTTC; CDR3: CASSEAATGGHGYTF
D: .; V: TRBV27; J: TRBJ2-5; size: .; DNA: TGTGCCAGCAGTTCGCGCCGGGACGGAAGACAAGAGACCCAGTACTTC; CDR3: CASSSRRDGRQETQYF
D: TRBD2; V: TRBV30; J: TRBJ2-3; size: .; DNA: TGTGCCTGGACCGTTGGACTAGCGAAAAGCACAGATACGCAGTATTTT; CDR3: CAWTVGLAKSTDTQYF
D: .; V: TRBV20-1; J: TRBJ2-7; size: .; DNA: TGCAGCACTAGCCGGGGCCCCGAGCAGTACTTC; CDR3: CSTSRGPEQYF
D: .; V: TRBV2; J: TRBJ2-3; size: .; DNA: TGTGCCAGCAGACCGCGTACAACGCAGTATTTT; CDR3: CASRPRTTQYF
D: .; V: TRBV6-5; J: TRBJ2-1; size: .; DNA: TGTGCCAGCAGCTCCGACAGTAACAATGAGCAGTTCTTC; CDR3: CASSSDSNNEQFF
D: .; V: TRBV28; J: TRBJ1-4; size: .; DNA: TGTGCCAGCCTCCGGGGGCATACGGATGAAAAACTGTTTTTT; CDR3: CASLRGHTDEKLFF
D: .; V: TRBV19; J: TRBJ1-2; size: .; DNA: TGTGCCAGTAGCCCGAGGTCGGTTGATGGCTACACCTTC; CDR3: CASSPRSVDGYTF
D: .; V: TRBV6-4; J: TRBJ2-1; size: once; DNA: TGTGCCAGCAGTGACAACCAGGTGGGATTCGGGCAGTTCTTC; CDR3: CASSDNQVGFGQFF
D: .; V: TRBV7-3; J: TRBJ2-2; size: .; DNA: TGTGCCAGCAGCCGGACAGTGAACACCGGGGAGCTGTTTTTT; CDR3: CASSRTVNTGELFF
D: .; V: TRBV29-1; J: TRBJ1-2; size: .; DNA: TGCAGCGTGTTGGACACGGGCTACACCTTC; CDR3: CSVLDTGYTF
D: .; V: TRBV7-2; J: TRBJ1-4; size: .; DNA: TGTGCCAGCAGCTTTACTCCCCGGGATGAAAAACTGTTTTTT; CDR3: CASSFTPRDEKLFF
D: .; V: TRBV6-5; J: TRBJ1-2; size: few; DNA: TGTGCCAGCAGCCGGACAGCCGCTGCAGGAGGCTACACCTTC; CDR3: CASSRTAAAGGYTF
D: TRBD2; V: TRBV5-1; J: TRBJ2-2; size: once; DNA: TGCGCCAGCAGCTTGGATAGCGGGAGATGGACCGGGGAGCTGTTTTTT; CDR3: CASSLDSGRWTGELFF
D: .; V: TRBV21-1; J: TRBJ1-1; size: .; DNA: TGTGCCAGCTACAAAAACCAGAGGGCTTTCTTT; CDR3: CASYKNQRAFF
D: TRBD2; V: TRBV5-1; J: TRBJ2-2; size: once; DNA: TGCGCCAGCAGTTCTATGTGGACTAGCGGGAGTCACACCGGGGAGCTGTTTTTT; CDR3: CASSSMWTSGSHTGELFF
D: .; V: TRBV5-4; J: TRBJ2-7; size: .; DNA: TGTGCCAGCAGCCCAGGGGTGAGGGCCTACGAGCAGTACTTC; CDR3: CASSPGVRAYEQYF
D: TRBD1; V: TRBV5-1; J: TRBJ1-3; size: few; DNA: TGCGCCAGCAGCTTGACAGGGGGCCGCGGTGGAAACACCATATATTTT; CDR3: CASSLTGGRGGNTIYF
D: .; V: TRBV14; J: TRBJ2-1; size: .; DNA: TGTGCCAGCAGCCAAGATCCCCACGCGGGAACCAATTACAATGAGCAGTTCTTC; CDR3: CASSQDPHAGTNYNEQFF
D: .; V: TRBV7-9; J: TRBJ1-2; size: .; DNA: TGTGCCAGCAGCCCTAGTAATGCGGGGAGTTATGGCTACACCTTC; CDR3: CASSPSNAGSYGYTF
D: TRBD1; V: TRBV27; J: TRBJ2-7; size: .; DNA: TGTGCCAGCAGGGCCACGACAGGGGCGAACTACGAGCAGTACTTC; CDR3: CASRATTGANYEQYF
D: .; V: TRBV5-1; J: TRBJ2-5; size: .; DNA: TGCGCCAGCAGCTATACCGAGAGGGAGACCCAGTACTTC; CDR3: CASSYTERETQYF
D: .; V: TRBV4-2; J: TRBJ1-2; size: .; DNA: TGTGCCAGCAGCCAAGTAGGCAGCAGTGGTGGCTACACCTTC; CDR3: CASSQVGSSGGYTF
D: .; V: TRBV18; J: TRBJ2-5; size: .; DNA: TGTGCCAGCTCACCACCCGGATCGGAGACCCAGTACTTC; CDR3: CASSPPGSETQYF
D: TRBD1; V: TRBV4-2; J: TRBJ1-2; size: .; DNA: TGTGCCAGCAGCCGCACAGGGGCGGGAGGCTACACCTTC; CDR3: CASSRTGAGGYTF
D: TRBD1; V: TRBV5-1; J: TRBJ2-2; size: .; DNA: TGCGCCAGCAGCGCAACCGGGACAGTGAACACCGGGGAGCTGTTTTTT; CDR3: CASSATGTVNTGELFF
D: .; V: TRBV6-5; J: TRBJ2-3; size: .; DNA: TGTGCCAGCAGTTACAGGGATTACGGCACAGATACGCAGTATTTT; CDR3: CASSYRDYGTDTQYF
D: TRBD1; V: TRBV7-7; J: TRBJ2-2; size: .; DNA: TGTGCCAGCAGCTTATCGCGTGTGTATCGGGACAGGAACACCGGGGAGCTGTTTTTT; CDR3: CASSLSRVYRDRNTGELFF
D: TRBD2; V: TRBV28; J: TRBJ2-1; size: .; DNA: TGTGCCAGCAGTACCTCGACTAGCCACAATGAGCAGTTCTTC; CDR3: CASSTSTSHNEQFF
D: .; V: TRBV28; J: TRBJ1-2; size: .; DNA: TGTGCCAGCAGTGGACGGGCCCTCGGCTCCTTC; CDR3: CASSGRALGSF
D: .; V: TRBV9; J: TRBJ2-1; size: .; DNA: TGTGCCAGCAGCCCCCCATATCGGTGGTCTCTTAATGAGCAGTTCTTC; CDR3: CASSPPYRWSLNEQFF
D: .; V: TRBV6-6; J: TRBJ2-2; size: .; DNA: TGTGCCAGCAGTTACGAGCAGTTGGGGGGGGAGCTGTTTTTT; CDR3: CASSYEQLGGELFF